Presented here are 8 T cell receptor beta chains from one specimen sequenced in a study of blood T cell repertoires in COVID-19. Only in-frame clones appear in the TCRdb table, and some are missing; sequencing was by immunoSEQ multiplex PCR. The sample carries fewer than 250,000 clones, more than 75% recorded once. The sample consisted of peripheral blood. These receptor sequences come from a man in his 60s with acute or convalescent COVID-19.

CDR3 sequence (DNA): TGTGCCAGCAGTGAGCAGGGGGCGATTGACGGGGAGCTGTTTTTT. As protein: CASSEQGAIDGELFF. The chain couples TRBV6-1 to TRBJ2-2; TRBD1 matches 8 bases. The V gene's germline CDR1 is MNHNS and CDR2 SASEGT. CDR3 length: 15 amino acids. V shed 3 bases and J 7 bases; nucleotides not matched to a gene: 7.

The J gene is TRBJ2-1, the V gene TRBV19; the match to TRBD2 covers 15 bases. The trim removed 3 bases at V and 4 bases at J, leaving 7 bases unmatched. Germline V lookup: CDR1 LNHDA, CDR2 SQIVND (reference sequence). CDR3 size: 18 residues. CDR3 nucleotides: TGTGCCAGTAGTATCCGCCGGACTAGCGGGGGGGCATACAATGAGCAGTTCTTC. Protein: CASSIRRTSGGAYNEQFF.

The gene calls are TRBV6-4 and TRBJ1-4; D is undetermined. Trimming pared 6 bases from V and 0 bases from J, leaving 8 bases between. The CDR3 is 14 amino acids. Per the germline V gene, CDR1 is MRHNA and CDR2 is SNTAGT. The CDR3, as DNA: TGTGCCAGCAGGCTCAGGACAACTAATGAAAAACTGTTTTTT. As protein: CASRLRTTNEKLFF.

This sequence joins TRBV29-1 and TRBJ1-2; no clear D gene. The ends were cut back, 7 bases at V and 14 bases at J, with 11 bases in the middle. Per the germline V gene, CDR1 is SQVTM and CDR2 is ANQGSEA. CDR3 length equals 8 residues. Written as DNA, the CDR3 is TGCAGCGCGGACCGTCGGACCTTC. Protein: CSADRRTF.

The J gene is TRBJ1-2, the V gene TRBV6-5, with D perhaps matching TRBD1 (5 bases). V lost 0 bases to trimming and J lost 2 bases, with 10 bases between them. The germline CDR1 and CDR2 sequences are MNHEY and SVGAGI. The CDR3 loop spans 15 amino acids. As DNA, the CDR3 is TGTGCCAGCAGTTACTCGCTGGGGCAGAACTATGGCTACACCTTC. Translating it yields CASSYSLGQNYGYTF.

J is TRBJ2-7 and V is TRBV6-5; 7 bases map to TRBD1. Germline V gene sequence: CDR1 MNHEY, CDR2 SVGAGI. This CDR3 is built from 13 residues. The junction had 4 bases not matched to a gene; V was cut back by 7 bases and J by 1 base. CDR3 DNA: TGTGCCAGCACTAGACAGGGATCCTACGAGCAGTACTTC. This translates into CASTRQGSYEQYF.

The rearrangement uses TRBV2 and TRBJ2-3; 14 positions agree with TRBD2. The ends lost 4 bases at V and 8 bases at J; junction bases unmatched: 5. The CDR3 sequence is 15 residues long. Germline CDR1 reads SNHLY; CDR2 reads FYNNEI. The CDR3 bases are TGTGCCAGCAGTGGACTAGCGGGGGGGCGGGGTACGCAGTATTTT. It codes for CASSGLAGGRGTQYF.

The chain joins TRBV19 to TRBJ1-2, with D possibly TRBD1 on 6 matching bases. Germline-derived CDR1 and CDR2 are LNHDA and SQIVND (reference sequence). The CDR3 length is 14 residues. Deletions cut 6 bases from V and 1 base from J, with 12 bases between. The CDR3 region is CASRTGQNNYGYTF. In DNA, the CDR3 is TGTGCCAGTAGGACAGGACAGAATAACTATGGCTACACCTTC.